Shown below are 27 T cell receptor beta chains from a single sample sequenced in a study of CD8 T cells in ankylosing spondylitis. In TCRdb, the 5' RACE reads were re-called with MiXCR into one record per CDR3 protein. The table includes 180,000 or so distinct CDR3 sequences, around a tenth detected once. Sample: blood, either unsorted or a sorted T cell fraction (not recorded which). These receptors were taken from a male donor with ankylosing spondylitis or in good health (not recorded which).

This clonotype occurred many times. V is TRBV20-1 and J is TRBJ2-7; D may be TRBD1 or TRBD2 (5 bases each). Per germline, CDR1 DFQATT and CDR2 SNEGSKA (reference sequence). The V end lost 7 bases, the J end lost 0 bases, and 13 bases lay between the germline ends. CDR3 length equals 13 residues. The CDR3 DNA follows: TGCAGTGAAAGGCCCGGGGCCTCCTACGAGCAGTACTTC. It encodes CSERPGASYEQYF.

V gene TRBV5-1 combines with J gene TRBJ1-2, with 8 bases lining up with TRBD1. V was clipped by 3 bases and J by 3 bases; unmatched bases: 16. The CDR3 totals 18 residues. CDR1 and CDR2 from the germline V gene are SGHRS and YFSETQ. In DNA, the CDR3 is TGCGCCAGCAGCTGGGGCGGCGGGGAACAGGGGGGCGACTATGGCTACACCTTC. It translates to CASSWGGGEQGGDYGYTF.

On this clonotype: A read error may be the cause here, since a much bigger clone is one base away. In DNA form, the CDR3 reads TGTGCCACCAGTGACCCGGACAGGGAAGGTAGCACAGATGCGCAGTATTTT. It yields the protein CATSDPDREGSTDAQYF. The chain joins TRBV24-1 to TRBJ2-3; 8 nucleotides align to TRBD1. CDR3 length: 17 residues. Germline V gene lookup returns CDR1 KGHDR and CDR2 SFDVKD.

This clonotype was detected many times. The chain is built from TRBV7-8 and TRBJ2-3, with TRBD2 matching over 13 bases. Germline CDR1 and CDR2: SGHVS and FQNEAQ. Germline trimming cut 8 bases from V and 0 bases from J; bases unmatched to any gene: 17. The length of the CDR3 is 20 residues. The CDR3 spells CASGGLAGSIRIPSTDTQYF. CDR3 nucleotide sequence: TGTGCCAGCGGGGGACTAGCGGGGTCCATTCGGATCCCTAGCACAGATACGCAGTATTTT.

This chain links TRBV19 with TRBJ1-2; D unclear. Germline-derived CDR1 and CDR2 are LNHDA and SQIVND (reference sequence). The CDR3 runs to 14 residues. The germline V and J ends were trimmed by 3 bases and 0 bases, with 8 bases remaining between them. The CDR3 protein is CASSIGRANYGYTF. The CDR3, as DNA: TGTGCCAGTAGTATCGGTCGAGCTAACTATGGCTACACCTTC.

The DNA for the CDR3 is TGTGCCAGCAGCTTAGGCAGGGGGCCTGAAAAACTGTTTTTT. Its protein is CASSLGRGPEKLFF. The rearrangement links TRBV7-9 to TRBJ1-4; 8 bases agree with TRBD1. Germline-derived CDR1 and CDR2 are SEHNR and FQNEAQ (reference sequence). The V segment lost 1 base and the J segment 7 bases; nucleotides outside the gene matches: 2. The CDR3 extends over 14 amino acids.

In this sample, this clonotype turned up many times. The genes are TRBV4-1 and TRBJ1-1, with TRBD1 as a possible D gene (6 bases). Germline CDR1 and CDR2: MGHRA and YSYEKL. This CDR3 is built from 14 residues. V was trimmed by 4 bases and J by 1 base, leaving 10 bases between them. DNA for the CDR3: TGCGCCAGCAGCCGAACAGGGAGGAACACTGAAGCTTTCTTT. This sequence encodes CASSRTGRNTEAFF.

This clonotype was counted at least ten times. The CDR3 sequence: CASSLEGTQYF. CDR3 DNA sequence: TGCGCCAGCAGCCTGGAGGGTACGCAGTATTTT. This chain uses TRBV5-1 with TRBJ2-3; perhaps TRBD2 as D (6 bases). This CDR3 region has 11 residues. V was cut by 4 bases and J by 8 bases, with 8 bases left in between. Germline V gene lookup returns CDR1 SGHRS and CDR2 YFSETQ.

J is TRBJ2-1 and V is TRBV4-2, with 7 positions matching TRBD2. The length of the CDR3 is 17 residues. The V gene's germline CDR1 is LGHNA and CDR2 YNFKEQ. V lost 4 bases and J lost 0; bases outside the gene matches: 9. In nucleotides, the CDR3 is TGTGCCAGCAGCCCATCGGCGGGCGGGAGCTCCTACAATGAGCAGTTCTTC. It specifies CASSPSAGGSSYNEQFF.

This clonotype was seen many times. The rearrangement joins TRBV12-3 or TRBV12-4 to TRBJ1-2; D ambiguous. The CDR3 runs to 14 residues. Trimming removed 6 bases at V and 0 bases at J, with 11 bases between. The CDR3 region is CASSLYTTNYGYTF. The CDR3 DNA sequence: TGTGCCAGCAGCTTATATACTACTAACTATGGCTACACCTTC.

This chain links TRBV4-3 with TRBJ1-2; D might be TRBD1 (5 bases). CDR1 is LGHNA, CDR2 YSLEER, per germline. The CDR3 contains 12 residues. Trimming shortened V by 4 bases and J by 7 bases, and 10 bases separated the two germline ends. The CDR3 coding sequence is TGCGCCAGCAGCCCCCAGGGAGTTGGCTACACCTTC. Amino acid sequence: CASSPQGVGYTF.

V gene TRBV4-3 combines with J gene TRBJ2-7; maybe TRBD1 (8 bases). There are 13 residues in the CDR3. The germline gives CDR1 LGHNA, CDR2 YSLEER. Trimming removed 0 bases from V and 8 bases from J, with 11 bases in between. CDR3 in amino acids: CASSQEQGGKQYF. CDR3 in DNA: TGCGCCAGCAGCCAAGAACAGGGGGGGAAGCAGTACTTC.

The rearrangement links TRBV11-3 to TRBJ1-1; perhaps TRBD1 as D (5 bases). V dropped 7 bases and J dropped 4 bases, with 16 bases sitting between them. CDR3 length: 14 residues. Germline V gene sequence: CDR1 SGHNT, CDR2 YENEEA. In DNA form, the CDR3 reads TGTGCCAGCACCAATCGTGGGGGGAGCACTGAAGCTTTCTTT. It is translated as CASTNRGGSTEAFF.

This clonotype came up many times. The rearrangement uses TRBV13 and TRBJ2-3; TRBD2 matches 12 bases. CDR3 length: 17 amino acids. Germline V gene data show CDR1 as PRHDT and CDR2 as FYEKMQ (reference sequence). V gave up 5 bases and J gave up 4 bases; unmatched junction bases: 10. CDR3 DNA sequence: TGTGCCAGCAGCACTCCCGGACTAGCGGGAAGTCCAGATACGCAGTATTTT. Residues: CASSTPGLAGSPDTQYF.

This clonotype showed up many times. This chain uses TRBV18 with TRBJ2-2, with D maybe TRBD1 (6 bases). Germline CDR1 and CDR2: KGHSH and LQKENI. The CDR3 consists of 14 residues. Trimming left V 5 bases short and J 1 base short, with 8 bases between. The CDR3 loop is CASSGGQNTGELFF. The CDR3 nucleotides read TGTGCCAGCTCAGGGGGACAGAACACCGGGGAGCTGTTTTTT.

This clonotype was observed at least ten times. The chain uses TRBV6-2 or TRBV6-3 and TRBJ2-2; 7 nucleotides line up with TRBD1. The length of the CDR3 is 18 residues. Looked up from germline, CDR1 is MNHEY and CDR2 is SVGEGT. Germline trimming cut 5 bases from V and 2 bases from J; bases unmatched to any gene: 14. The CDR3 DNA reads TGTGCCAGCAGTCCCATGAACAGGGGTCTATATAACACCGGGGAGCTGTTTTTT. Residues: CASSPMNRGLYNTGELFF.

This clonotype was recorded at least ten times. V and J are TRBV10-3 and TRBJ2-3; a possible D gene is TRBD2 (6 bases). The CDR3 length is 14 residues. The V gene's germline CDR1 is ENHRY and CDR2 SYGVKD. V was cut by 4 bases and J by 6 bases, with 14 bases left in between. The CDR3 region has the DNA TGTGCCATCAGTGGTAGACTAGAGGTGGATACGCAGTATTTT. Amino acids: CAISGRLEVDTQYF.

In the case of this clonotype: One end of the junction does not line up with germline, which may come from a read error. The CDR3 loop is CGSSSQVQVGQPQHF. As DNA, the CDR3 is TGTGGCAGCAGTTCCCAGGTCCAGGTTGGTCAGCCCCAGCATTTT. The gene calls are TRBV12-3 or TRBV12-4 and TRBJ1-5; D is uncertain. This CDR3 region has 15 residues.

The table lists this clonotype with many counts. The genes are TRBV29-1 and TRBJ2-3; D gene uncertain. This CDR3 has 10 amino acids. V was pared by 6 bases and J by 4 bases, with 5 bases between. Germline assignment: CDR1 SQVTM and CDR2 ANQGSEA. Written as DNA, the CDR3 is TGCAGCGTAGGAGCAGATACGCAGTATTTT. The encoded protein is CSVGADTQYF.

This clonotype was observed a handful of times. This chain joins TRBV27 and TRBJ1-2; D uncertain. V was clipped by 4 bases and J by 7 bases, with 7 bases between them. From germline, CDR1 is MNHEY and CDR2 SMNVEV (reference sequence). The CDR3 consists of 11 residues. Written as DNA, the CDR3 is TGTGCCAGCAGTTCCCAGAGTGGCTACACCTTC. Protein product: CASSSQSGYTF.

About this clonotype: Since a much larger clone is just one base distant, this may be a read error. The chain employs TRBV4-1 and TRBJ1-4; D uncertain. Germline values: CDR1 MGHRA, CDR2 YSYEKL. The CDR3 length is 16 residues. Written as DNA, the CDR3 is TGCGCCAGCAGCCAAGATAGGAGTTCAACTAATGAAAGACTGTTTTTT. Its translation: CASSQDRSSTNERLFF.

This clonotype was seen ten or more times. This chain links TRBV3-1 with TRBJ1-2; no clear D. Germline assignment: CDR1 LGHDT and CDR2 YNNKEL (reference sequence). V gave up 1 base and J gave up 3 bases, with 12 bases separating them. The CDR3 is 15 residues long. CDR3 amino acids: CASSQGHITDYGYTF. Here the CDR3 DNA reads TGTGCCAGCAGCCAAGGACACATTACTGACTATGGCTACACCTTC.

This clonotype was counted at least ten times. The chain joins TRBV5-1 to TRBJ1-1; no definite D call. Trimming removed 0 bases from V and 6 bases from J, with 9 bases in between. The CDR3 is 13 residues long. Germline CDR1 is SGHRS and CDR2 is YFSETQ. The CDR3 sequence: CASSLGRAAEAFF. DNA for the CDR3: TGCGCCAGCAGCTTGGGGAGGGCAGCTGAAGCTTTCTTT.

This chain uses TRBV10-3 with TRBJ2-2; TRBD1 agrees at 11 bases. V trimming: 2 bases; J trimming: 7 bases; junction bases outside the gene matches: 9. CDR1 and CDR2 from the germline V gene are ENHRY and SYGVKD. This CDR3 has 17 residues. The CDR3 region is CAISEPGQGAAVGELFF. CDR3 nucleotides: TGTGCCATCAGTGAGCCTGGACAGGGGGCGGCTGTCGGGGAGCTGTTTTTT.

This clonotype was counted only a few times. This sequence joins TRBV12-3 or TRBV12-4 and TRBJ2-3, with 9 bases aligning to TRBD1. V shed 3 bases, J shed 1 base, and the junction held 2 bases outside the gene matches. CDR3 length: 15 amino acids. The CDR3 loop is CASSFRTGGTDTQYF. The CDR3 DNA sequence: TGTGCCAGCAGTTTCCGGACAGGGGGCACAGATACGCAGTATTTT.

The chain is built from TRBV5-1 and TRBJ2-1; 12 bases align to TRBD2. CDR1 is SGHRS and CDR2 is YFSETQ in the germline V gene. V lost 0 bases and J lost 9; bases outside the gene matches: 7. CDR3 length equals 16 residues. The CDR3 protein is CASSLATSGRLGEQFF. The CDR3 region has the DNA TGCGCCAGCAGCTTGGCGACTAGCGGGAGACTTGGTGAGCAGTTCTTC.

The genes are TRBV10-2 and TRBJ1-6; D possibly corresponds to TRBD1 (5 bases). Germline V gene data show CDR1 as WSHSY and CDR2 as SAAADI. The V gene lost 6 bases and the J gene lost 9 bases, with 18 bases spanning the gap. The CDR3 spans 15 residues. In DNA form, the CDR3 reads TGCGCCAGCAGGGAACCCGGGGCCGGTAGTTCACCCCTCCACTTT. It translates to CASREPGAGSSPLHF.